This TCR beta chain was observed in a study of immune evolution from preneoplasia to lung adenocarcinoma (dated by TCRdb to the early 2020s). Study-wide context: HLA loss of heterozygosity was found in more than 5.5% of AIS, under 18% of MIA and 30% to 40% of ADC lesions, and in no AAH lesions. The study profiled immune contexture across lung adenocarcinoma precursors and invasive adenocarcinoma using immune gene expression, TCR sequencing and multiplex immunofluorescence. Resected precursor lesions (AAH, AIS, MIA) and invasive adenocarcinomas were compared with paired morphologically normal lung tissue. TCR sequencing data came from 45 to 60 patients. The study reported that around 100 samples were used for TCR sequencing. Whole exome sequencing and methylation data from the same cohort of nodules were integrated with the immune data. POLYSOLVER was used to infer Class I HLA alleles from exome data, and LOHHLA was used to detect allele-specific HLA loss. In total, the cohort included roughly 53 patients with pulmonary nodules, all of whom underwent surgical resection. The sample size was set by how many specimens were available, not by a prior power calculation. The research as a whole found: Because all patients came from Japan and China, whether the findings apply to Western populations was uncertain. Normal lung had the highest top T cell clone frequencies, and these frequencies appeared to fall progressively from AAH through AIS, MIA and invasive adenocarcinoma. The highest T cell clonality was observed in KRAS-mutant nodules compared with EGFR-mutant or double wild-type lesions. Findings were based on association rather than direct causation; larger cohorts with long-term follow-up and longitudinal biopsies were deemed needed. Normal lung showed the highest clonality, whereas later-stage lesions appeared to have higher T cell density and diversity but lower clonality.

Comment on this clone: Its antigen remains undetermined. Nothing much larger sits one base from this clone, and base qualities are not available.

Between 2014 and 2017, the patients underwent resection in either Japan or China. Histologic diagnosis of each case was confirmed independently by two lung cancer pathologists on H&E slides. Premalignant or tumor cells were enriched for nucleic acid extraction by macro-dissection performed after pathologic assessment. DNA was isolated from FFPE tissue using the AllPrep DNA/RNA FFPE Kit. The immunoSEQ hsTCRbeta Kit was used to sequence TCR beta CDR3 regions from DNA. The authors' pipeline ran thus. The ImmunoSEQ Analyzer was used to analyse the TCR sequencing data. T cell clonality was defined as 1 minus Pielou's evenness computed on productive rearrangements. The inverse Simpson index, applied to productive templates, was used to measure T cell diversity. T cell density was expressed as TCR beta template counts normalized to usable DNA, with usable DNA estimated by amplifying and sequencing housekeeping genes. Two-sided Kruskal-Wallis tests were used to compare TCR metrics between histologic stages. Imported from immuneACCESS, the table was reduced by TCRdb to in-frame sequences with V and J called. These copies leave out some clones; in studies compared against another copy, an unresolved V gene accounts for under half, and the cause of the remainder is not known. The V and J calls and clone size were taken over from that table, and D and trimming were inferred from the DNA. This sample has some 16,000 clones in its table, and 75% to 90% of those were observed once. The top ten clones comprise approximately 2.4% of the sample.

The CDR1 and CDR2 encoded by the germline V gene are SNHLY and FYNNEI. Trimming removed 6 bases from V and 1 base from J, leaving 6 bases between the germline ends. Counted from cysteine to phenylalanine, this CDR3 has 13 amino acids. Solely the CDR3 DNA is kept, with 39 bases framed from the first base. The rearranged chain carries TRBV2 and TRBJ2-2, with the D gene call left open. The TCR was taken from a person between 65 and 80 years old with invasive lung adenocarcinoma. Sequenced input: FFPE invasive lung adenocarcinoma tissue. The sample's cell subset or site label, in plain terms: frankly invasive lung adenocarcinoma (ADC). The DNA sequence is as follows: TGTGCCAGCAGAACAGAGAACACCGGGGAGCTGTTTTTT. It translates to CASRTENTGELFF.